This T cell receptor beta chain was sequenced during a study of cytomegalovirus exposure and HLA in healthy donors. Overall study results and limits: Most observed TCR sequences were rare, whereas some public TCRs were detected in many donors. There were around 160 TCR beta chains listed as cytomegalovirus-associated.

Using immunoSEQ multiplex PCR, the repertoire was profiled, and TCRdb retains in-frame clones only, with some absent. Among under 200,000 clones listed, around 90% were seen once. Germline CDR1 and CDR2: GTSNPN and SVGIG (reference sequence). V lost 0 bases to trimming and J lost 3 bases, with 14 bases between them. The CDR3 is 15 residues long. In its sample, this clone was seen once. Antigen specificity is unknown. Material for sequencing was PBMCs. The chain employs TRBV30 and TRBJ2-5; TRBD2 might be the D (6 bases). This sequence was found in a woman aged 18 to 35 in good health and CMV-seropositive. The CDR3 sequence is CAWSVRWAGKETQYF. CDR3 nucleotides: TGTGCCTGGAGTGTACGTTGGGCGGGAAAAGAGACCCAGTACTTC.